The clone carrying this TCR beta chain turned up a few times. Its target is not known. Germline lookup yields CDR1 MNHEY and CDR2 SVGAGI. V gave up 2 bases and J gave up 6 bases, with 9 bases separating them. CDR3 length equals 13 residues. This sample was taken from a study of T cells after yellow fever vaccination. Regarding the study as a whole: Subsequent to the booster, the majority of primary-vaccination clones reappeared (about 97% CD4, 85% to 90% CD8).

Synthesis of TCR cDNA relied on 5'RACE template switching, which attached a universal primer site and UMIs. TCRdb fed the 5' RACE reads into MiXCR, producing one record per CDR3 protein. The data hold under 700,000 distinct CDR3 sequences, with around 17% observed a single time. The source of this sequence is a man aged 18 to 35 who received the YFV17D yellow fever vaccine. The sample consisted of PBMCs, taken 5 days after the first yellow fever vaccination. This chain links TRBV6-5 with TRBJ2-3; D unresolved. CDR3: CASSYRNGDTQYF. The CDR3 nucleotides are TGTGCCAGCAGTTACAGGAATGGGGATACGCAGTATTTT.